The 12 T cell receptor beta chains in this list originate from one sample, sequenced in a study of blood T cell repertoires in COVID-19. Sequenced by immunoSEQ multiplex PCR; TCRdb stores in-frame clones only, minus some. The table includes about 130,000 clones, around 86% detected once. The sample taken for sequencing was peripheral blood. These TCRs come from a man older than 75 with active or convalescent COVID-19.

The V gene is TRBV23-1, the J gene TRBJ1-2, with D possibly matching TRBD1 (5 bases). TRBV23-1 is placed among ORFs of uncertain function. This CDR3 contains 15 residues. Trimming removed 0 bases from V and 0 bases from J, with 8 bases in between. The CDR3 nucleotides read TGCGCCAGCAGTCAATCGCGGGGGACTAACTATGGCTACACCTTC. This translates into CASSQSRGTNYGYTF.

CDR3 sequence reads: CASSVEPAGPNYGYTF. The CDR3 coding sequence is TGTGCCAGCAGCGTAGAACCTGCAGGGCCTAACTATGGCTACACCTTC. This sequence joins TRBV9 and TRBJ1-2, with a possible D match to TRBD1 (5 bases). The CDR3 length is 16 residues. CDR1 and CDR2 (germline): SGDLS, YYNGEE. Trimming left V 0 bases short and J 0 bases short, with 12 bases between.

The sample holds one count of this clone. The V gene is TRBV10-3, the J gene TRBJ2-3, with 10 bases identical to TRBD2. The CDR3 runs to 16 residues. V lost 6 bases, J lost 2 bases, and 8 bases stayed unmatched. Germline CDR1 is ENHRY and CDR2 is SYGVKD. CDR3 loop: CAIRDLAGANTDTQYF. Written as DNA, the CDR3 is TGTGCCATCAGGGACCTAGCGGGGGCTAACACAGATACGCAGTATTTT.

The V call is TRBV6-2 or TRBV6-3, the J call TRBJ2-1; 9 nucleotides align to TRBD2. The CDR3 has 14 residues. The ends lost 3 bases at V and 13 bases at J; junction bases unmatched: 10. Germline V gene sequence: CDR1 MNHEY, CDR2 SVGEGT. CDR3 region: CASSYVPAGGSQFF. The CDR3 DNA follows: TGTGCCAGCAGTTATGTGCCAGCGGGAGGTTCCCAGTTCTTC.

This clone turned up a few times. The chain is built from TRBV30 and TRBJ2-7; the D gene is possibly TRBD1 (6 bases). The CDR3 is 13 residues long. Between the trimmed V and J ends, which lost 2 bases and 3 bases, there was a span of 11 bases. Germline V gives CDR1 GTSNPN, CDR2 SVGIG (reference sequence). CDR3 in DNA: TGTGCCTGGAGTTCCAGACAGGACTACGAGCAGTACTTC. Its protein is CAWSSRQDYEQYF.

The CDR3, as DNA: TGTGCCAGCAGCCCCGGGACAGTCGGGGCCAACGTCCTGACTTTC. It codes for CASSPGTVGANVLTF. The chain recombines TRBV7-3 with TRBJ2-6; 7 nucleotides agree with TRBD1. The V gene's germline CDR1 is SGHTA and CDR2 FQGTGA. The CDR3 contains 15 residues. Trimming removed 5 bases from V and 4 bases from J; junction bases left unmatched: 5.

The CDR3 DNA is TGTGCCACCAGCAGATCAGGGGTCGGGGAAGCCAAAAACATTCAGTACTTC. Translated: CATSRSGVGEAKNIQYF. J is TRBJ2-4 and V is TRBV15; TRBD1 might be the D (6 bases). The CDR3 extends over 17 amino acids. Germline-derived CDR1 and CDR2 are LNHNV and YYDKDF (reference sequence). Trimming left V 2 bases short and J 0 bases short, with 14 bases between.

The gene calls are TRBV9 and TRBJ1-6; unclear D gene. This CDR3 spans 13 amino acids. V lost 3 bases to trimming and J lost 8 bases, with 9 bases between them. Germline V gene lookup returns CDR1 SGDLS and CDR2 YYNGEE. The CDR3 DNA reads as TGTGCCAGCAGCGCGGGGATTGATTCACCCCTCCACTTT. As protein: CASSAGIDSPLHF.

Many counts were recorded for this clone. V and J are TRBV19 and TRBJ1-1; TRBD1 aligns across 9 bases. The CDR3 runs 14 residues. The V gene's germline CDR1 is LNHDA and CDR2 SQIVND (reference sequence). V dropped 3 bases and J dropped 4; count of bases not matched to a gene: 3. CDR3: CASSMGQGSTEAFF. As DNA, the CDR3 is TGTGCCAGTAGTATGGGACAGGGAAGCACTGAAGCTTTCTTT.

The rearrangement uses TRBV18 and TRBJ2-7, with 13 nucleotides matching TRBD2. The CDR3 extends over 17 amino acids. After removal of 2 bases from V and 9 bases from J, the junction contained 13 bases not matched to a gene. From germline, CDR1 is KGHSH and CDR2 LQKENI. CDR3 nucleotide sequence: TGTGCCAGCTCACCAGGCAGGACTAGCGGGAGCATTGGCCGGCAGTACTTC. This codes for CASSPGRTSGSIGRQYF.

The rearrangement uses TRBV6-6 and TRBJ1-4, with unresolved D. Germline V gene lookup returns CDR1 MNHNY and CDR2 SVGAGI (reference sequence). CDR3 length equals 14 residues. Trimming shortened V by 3 bases and J by 8 bases, and 13 bases separated the two germline ends. CDR3: CASSYPEVGEKLFF. In DNA form, the CDR3 reads TGTGCCAGCAGTTATCCAGAGGTTGGGGAAAAACTGTTTTTT.

This clone came up a few times. The rearrangement links TRBV27 to TRBJ1-2; no definite D call. The germline V gene has CDR1 MNHEY and CDR2 SMNVEV (reference sequence). V lost 5 bases to trimming and J lost 5 bases, with 18 bases between them. This CDR3 has 15 amino acids. The CDR3 protein is CASSKEWGGLYGYTF. CDR3 nucleotide sequence: TGTGCCAGCAGTAAGGAGTGGGGAGGGCTTTATGGCTACACCTTC.